This T cell receptor beta chain was recorded in a study of metastatic and nonmetastatic thyroid tumors. Overall study context: Peripheral blood and tumor or nodule samples from malignant and benign thyroid patients were compared.

This CDR3 is 12 amino acids long. The V end was cut by 4 bases, the J end by 16 bases, with 17 bases between. Germline V gene lookup returns CDR1 PRHDT and CDR2 FYEKMQ (reference sequence). Original processing notes: Clinicopathological groups of papillary thyroid cancer showed CDR3 differences that were used to build a distant-metastasis classifier. TCRdb re-called the PCR reads through MiXCR. None of the V and J calls come from the authors' own analysis; TCRdb made them. The repertoire holds tens of thousands of clones, with around an eighth as singletons. This clone was seen many times. Every patient underwent thyroid surgery untreated.

The chain combines TRBV13 with TRBJ2-4; perhaps TRBD1 as D (6 bases). Material: blood. This receptor was taken from a female donor with papillary thyroid cancer or a benign thyroid nodule (not recorded which). Some clones in this sample may be carry-over from other donors' samples. The CDR3: CASSSLRTVAYF. In nucleotides, the CDR3 is TGTGCCAGCAGCTCCCTGAGGACAGTGGCTTACTTC. The full variable domain, rest sourced from reference TRBV13 and TRBJ2-4, is AAGVIQSPRHLIKEKRETATLKCYPIPRHDTVYWYQQGPGQDPQFLISFYEKMQSDKGSIPDRFSAQQFSDYHSELNMSSLELGDSALYFCASSSLRTVAYFGAGTRLSVL.